These 16 T cell receptor beta chains originate from one sample sequenced in a study of a mutant IDH1 vaccine in newly diagnosed glioma. Time point meaning: baseline, week 1 (first vaccination visit). Treatment indicated: pre-vaccination baseline after standard-of-care therapy. Measured with immunoSEQ multiplex PCR; TCRdb has only the in-frame clones, and not every one. This sample has 95,000 to 100,000 clones, with about 90% found just once. The starting material was PBMCs, obtained from a glioma patient treated with radiotherapy, temozolomide or both. The source is a woman in her 50s with glioma.

This rearrangement joins TRBV6-4 to TRBJ2-7; D possibly uses TRBD1 or TRBD2 (5 bases each). Trimming took 7 bases from V and 3 from J, leaving 22 bases between them. This CDR3 region has 16 residues. Per germline, CDR1 MRHNA and CDR2 SNTAGT. The CDR3 nucleotides are TGTGCCAGCACTAAGCTATGGGGGTTTCGAAACTACGAGCAGTACTTC. Its protein product is CASTKLWGFRNYEQYF.

V and J are TRBV29-1 and TRBJ1-2; D perhaps matches TRBD1 (5 bases). V was shortened by 5 bases and J by 3 bases, with 10 bases between the two germline ends. The V gene's germline CDR1 is SQVTM and CDR2 ANQGSEA. The CDR3 has 12 amino acids. Here the CDR3 reads CSVPAGYYGYTF. The CDR3 DNA sequence: TGCAGCGTTCCGGCAGGGTACTATGGCTACACCTTC.

V and J are TRBV27 and TRBJ1-2; D gene ambiguous. V lost 5 bases to trimming and J lost 3 bases, with 10 bases between them. Germline V gene data show CDR1 as MNHEY and CDR2 as SMNVEV (reference sequence). There are 13 residues in the CDR3. The CDR3 DNA reads as TGTGCCAGCAGTACCAGAAGTTACTATGGCTACACCTTC. Protein: CASSTRSYYGYTF.

The rearrangement uses TRBV2 and TRBJ2-5; D is undetermined. The CDR3 runs to 14 residues. The germline V gene has CDR1 SNHLY and CDR2 FYNNEI. V lost 1 base to trimming and J lost 0 bases, with 6 bases between them. The CDR3 protein is CASSEGAYQETQYF. The CDR3, as DNA: TGTGCCAGCAGTGAAGGGGCATACCAAGAGACCCAGTACTTC. Full variable domain (rest looked up from reference TRBV2 and TRBJ2-5): EPEVTQTPSHQVTQMGQEVILRCVPISNHLYFYWYRQILGQKVEFLVSFYNNEISEKSEIFDDQFSVERPDGSNFTLKIRSTKLEDSAMYFCASSEGAYQETQYFGPGTRLLVL.

This rearrangement joins TRBV5-5 to TRBJ2-3, with 7 bases aligning to TRBD1. V shed 4 bases, J shed 4 bases, and the junction held 18 bases outside the gene matches. Germline V CDR1 and CDR2: SGHKS, YYEKEE (reference sequence). The CDR3 runs to 18 residues. CDR3 DNA: TGTGCCAGCAGCATCAAGGACAGGTTGGGTACGGCGGCAGATACGCAGTATTTT. Translating gives CASSIKDRLGTAADTQYF. Based on the CDR3 plus reference TRBV5-5 and TRBJ2-3, the full variable domain is DAGVTQSPTHLIKTRGQQVTLRCSPISGHKSVSWYQQVLGQGPQFIFQYYEKEERGRGNFPDRFSARQFPNYSSELNVNALLLGDSALYLCASSIKDRLGTAADTQYFGPGTRLTVL.

The chain employs TRBV18 and TRBJ2-1; 12 nucleotides agree with TRBD2. The germline CDR1 and CDR2 sequences are KGHSH and LQKENI. The V and J ends lost 4 bases and 4 bases, in that order; junction bases with no gene match: 5. The CDR3 is made up of 16 amino acids. CDR3 protein: CASSRGTSGPYNEQFF. DNA of the CDR3: TGTGCCAGCTCACGAGGGACTAGCGGGCCTTACAATGAGCAGTTCTTC.

The chain couples TRBV5-1 to TRBJ2-3; 8 bases are a match to TRBD2. Germline CDR1 and CDR2: SGHRS and YFSETQ. This CDR3 has 16 amino acids. V trimming: 2 bases; J trimming: 4 bases; junction bases outside the gene matches: 9. The CDR3 DNA is TGCGCCAGCAGCTTTCTCGGGAGGGCCATGGCAGATACGCAGTATTTT. Protein product: CASSFLGRAMADTQYF. Using reference TRBV5-1 and TRBJ2-3 for the parts outside the CDR3, the full variable domain is KAGVTQTPRYLIKTRGQQVTLSCSPISGHRSVSWYQQTPGQGLQFLFEYFSETQRNKGNFPGRFSGRQFSNSRSEMNVSTLELGDSALYLCASSFLGRAMADTQYFGPGTRLTVL.

This clone has a single count. The chain couples TRBV6-6 to TRBJ2-5, with D perhaps matching TRBD1 (6 bases). The J call may be in error: the DNA end matches TRBJ2-7 better. Germline CDR1 reads MNHNY; CDR2 reads SVGAGI (reference sequence). The CDR3 loop spans 14 amino acids. The CDR3 nucleotides are TGTGCCAGCAGTTACTCGGACAGTTCCTACGAGCAGTACTTC. It encodes CASSYSDSSYEQYF.

V gene TRBV5-1 combines with J gene TRBJ1-2, with D perhaps TRBD1 (6 bases). Trimming removed 0 bases at V and 2 bases at J, with 11 bases between. CDR3 length: 15 amino acids. Germline V gene lookup returns CDR1 SGHRS and CDR2 YFSETQ. CDR3 amino acids: CASSLEGVPNYGYTF. The CDR3, as DNA: TGCGCCAGCAGCTTGGAGGGGGTCCCCAACTATGGCTACACCTTC.

V and J are TRBV28 and TRBJ1-1; a weak D match, TRBD1 (6 bases). Trimming pared 10 bases from V and 2 bases from J, leaving 14 bases between. This CDR3 comprises 13 residues. The germline V gene encodes CDR1 MDHEN and CDR2 SYDVKM. The CDR3 DNA follows: TGTGCCATCTTCACAGGGTTTAACACTGAAGCTTTCTTT. This translates into CAIFTGFNTEAFF.

The chain links TRBV10-1 to TRBJ2-1; D is uncertain. This CDR3 is built from 15 residues. Trimming shortened V by 2 bases and J by 3 bases, and 11 bases separated the two germline ends. The germline CDR1 and CDR2 sequences are WNHNN and SYGVQD (reference sequence). The CDR3 bases are TGCGCCAGCAGTGAGGGCGGTTGGGGCTACAATGAGCAGTTCTTC. It encodes CASSEGGWGYNEQFF.

J is TRBJ1-1 and V is TRBV2; TRBD1 might be the D (5 bases). Germline CDR1 reads SNHLY; CDR2 reads FYNNEI. The CDR3 spans 14 residues. Trimming removed 5 bases at V and 1 base at J, with 11 bases between. Written as DNA, the CDR3 is TGTGCCAGCAGTCGCGACAGCCAGAACACTGAAGCTTTCTTT. Translated: CASSRDSQNTEAFF.

This clone was picked up a small number of times. This chain joins TRBV10-1 and TRBJ2-3; 12 bases are shared with TRBD2. This CDR3 has 17 residues. The trim removed 9 bases at V and 3 bases at J, leaving 13 bases unmatched. Germline V gene lookup returns CDR1 WNHNN and CDR2 SYGVQD (reference sequence). CDR3 DNA: TGCGCCAGTGCCGGGACTAGCGGGCCCGGTGAGACAGATACGCAGTATTTT. It yields the protein CASAGTSGPGETDTQYF.

The sample holds one count of this clone. The rearrangement links TRBV19 to TRBJ1-5, with D possibly matching TRBD1 (5 bases). The CDR3 is 15 residues long. The germline V gene encodes CDR1 LNHDA and CDR2 SQIVND (reference sequence). V was clipped by 7 bases and J by 4 bases, with 17 bases between them. The CDR3 sequence: CASIVMRQQNQPQHF. The CDR3 DNA reads TGTGCCAGTATAGTGATGAGACAGCAAAATCAGCCCCAGCATTTT. The whole variable domain, filled in from reference TRBV19 and TRBJ1-5, reads DGGITQSPKYLFRKEGQNVTLSCEQNLNHDAMYWYRQDPGQGLRLIYYSQIVNDFQKGDIAEGYSVSREKKESFPLTVTSAQKNPTAFYLCASIVMRQQNQPQHFGDGTRLSIL.

The rearrangement uses TRBV14 and TRBJ1-2; TRBD1 might be the D (5 bases). Germline assignment: CDR1 SGHDN and CDR2 FVKESK. This CDR3 is built from 16 residues. V lost 0 bases, J lost 4 bases, and 15 bases lay in between. Here the CDR3 DNA reads TGTGCCAGCAGCCAAGATCTGTCAGGGCTAGGCTATGGCTACACCTTC. This translates into CASSQDLSGLGYGYTF.

The chain uses TRBV12-5 and TRBJ2-1, with 12 bases aligning to TRBD2. This CDR3 contains 17 residues. V dropped 1 base and J dropped 6; count of bases not matched to a gene: 7. Germline V gene data show CDR1 as LGHNT and CDR2 as FRNRAP. The CDR3 here is CASGLALAGGPRNEQFF. CDR3 nucleotide sequence: TGTGCTAGTGGTTTGGCGCTAGCGGGAGGGCCTCGCAATGAGCAGTTCTTC.